The sequence of this T cell receptor beta chain was determined in a study of blood T cells in healthy people across ages. Study at large: There was about one barcoded beta molecule captured by template switching per two T cells. Study findings and constraints: The study found more naive CD4+ cells and higher diversity in long-lived than aged donors.

Combining a sample-barcoded 5' primer with a J-beta primer mix, a second PCR ran for about 6 to 11 cycles. Paired-end reads containing CDR3 totaled no fewer than 2.5 million for each sample. One entry per CDR3 protein results from TCRdb running MiXCR on the 5' RACE reads. The repertoire includes hundreds of thousands of distinct CDR3 sequences, about a third of them detected once, and 15% to 19% sits in the top ten. Deletions cut 7 bases from V and 7 bases from J, with 14 bases between. In germline, CDR1 is SGHRS, CDR2 YFSETQ. The CDR3 is 12 residues long. This clonotype showed up many times. Its antigen is still unknown. No fewer than 6.5 million PBMCs went into each sample.

This chain links TRBV5-1 with TRBJ2-5; tentative D call: TRBD2 (6 bases). The source material was blood. The TCR sequence derives from an elderly woman in good health. The CDR3 loop is CASWGNGGTQYF. CDR3 DNA sequence: TGCGCCAGCTGGGGGAACGGGGGGACCCAGTACTTC.